This entry concerns a single T cell receptor beta chain. This sample was taken from a study of blood T cell repertoires in COVID-19. The overall study: In each case, the material was cDNA or gDNA derived from T cells, B-cell-depleted T cells, or PBMCs.

CDR3 size: 14 residues. Trimming removed 7 bases from V and 4 bases from J; junction bases left unmatched: 5. Germline V gene sequence: CDR1 SNHLY, CDR2 FYNNEI. Original handling: Amplification of reference gene primers provided the estimated nucleated cell counts. TCRdb's copy holds only in-frame clones and misses some; the assay was immunoSEQ multiplex PCR. V, J and clone size derive from that table, while D and trimming were established from the DNA sequence. The profile shows 100,000 to 110,000 clones, 91% of them singletons. The sequencing sample was made of peripheral blood. The J gene is TRBJ1-5, the V gene TRBV2, with 9 positions matching TRBD1. The TCR was taken from a man between 45 and 60 years old with active COVID-19. The chain's CDR3 is CASIPGQGNQPQHF. For the CDR3, the DNA is TGTGCCAGCATCCCGGGACAGGGTAATCAGCCCCAGCATTTT.